The present T cell receptor beta chain was sequenced within a study of blood T cell repertoires in COVID-19. Study-wide context: PBMCs, B-cell-depleted T cells, or T cells were the source of the cDNA or gDNA that made up the material.

Original handling: For nucleated cells, counts were estimated from reference gene primer amplification. TCRdb's table, derived via immunoSEQ multiplex PCR, lists solely in-frame clones and lacks some. V, J and clone size reflect that table, while D and trimming were determined from the DNA. Among approximately 230,000 clones listed, roughly 89% were seen once. This CDR3 has 13 amino acids. Germline lookup yields CDR1 MNHNY and CDR2 SVGAGI (reference sequence). V was shortened by 3 bases and J by 7 bases, with 10 bases between the two germline ends. The source material was peripheral blood. The TCR was taken from a man under 40 who had recovered from COVID-19. V is TRBV6-6 and J is TRBJ1-5; no clear D gene. This CDR3 reads CASSYGSGQPQHF. As DNA, the CDR3 is TGTGCCAGCAGTTATGGTTCTGGCCAGCCCCAGCATTTT.